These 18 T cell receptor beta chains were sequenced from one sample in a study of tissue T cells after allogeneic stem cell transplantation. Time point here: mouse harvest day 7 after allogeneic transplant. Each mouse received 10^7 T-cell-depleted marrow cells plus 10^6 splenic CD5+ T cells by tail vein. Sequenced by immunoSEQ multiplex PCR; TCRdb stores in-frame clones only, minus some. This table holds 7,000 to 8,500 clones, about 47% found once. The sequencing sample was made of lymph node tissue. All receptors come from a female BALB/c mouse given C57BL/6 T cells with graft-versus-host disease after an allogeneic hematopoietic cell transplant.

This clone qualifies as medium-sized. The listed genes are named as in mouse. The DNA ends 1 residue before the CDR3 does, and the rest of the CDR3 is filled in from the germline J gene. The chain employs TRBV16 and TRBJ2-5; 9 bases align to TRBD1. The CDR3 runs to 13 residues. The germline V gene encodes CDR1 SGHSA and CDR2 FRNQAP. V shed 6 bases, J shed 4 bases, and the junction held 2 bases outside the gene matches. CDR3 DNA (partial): TGTGCAAGCAGTCGGGACAGGGAAGACACCCAGTAC. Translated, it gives CASSRDREDTQY. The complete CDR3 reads CASSRDREDTQYF.

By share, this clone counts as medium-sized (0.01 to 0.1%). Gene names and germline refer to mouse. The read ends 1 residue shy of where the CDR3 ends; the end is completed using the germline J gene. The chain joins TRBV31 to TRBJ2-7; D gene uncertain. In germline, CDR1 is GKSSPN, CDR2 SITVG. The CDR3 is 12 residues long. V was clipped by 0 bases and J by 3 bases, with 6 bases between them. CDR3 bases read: TGTGCCTGGAGTCTAGGAGTCTATGAACAGTAC. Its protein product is CAWSLGVYEQY. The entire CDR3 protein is CAWSLGVYEQYF.

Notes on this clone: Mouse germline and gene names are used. The sequenced part of the CDR3 DNA is TGTGCCAGCAGCCTACAAAAAAACACCTTGTAC. It translates to CASSLQKNTLY. The entire CDR3 reads CASSLQKNTLYF. The chain links TRBV3 to TRBJ2-4; unclear D gene. The read gets to within 1 residue of the CDR3 end, and the germline J gene fills in the rest. The CDR3 loop spans 12 amino acids. The ends were cut back, 5 bases at V and 4 bases at J, with 7 bases in the middle. From germline, CDR1 is SNHLY and CDR2 FYNGKV (reference sequence).

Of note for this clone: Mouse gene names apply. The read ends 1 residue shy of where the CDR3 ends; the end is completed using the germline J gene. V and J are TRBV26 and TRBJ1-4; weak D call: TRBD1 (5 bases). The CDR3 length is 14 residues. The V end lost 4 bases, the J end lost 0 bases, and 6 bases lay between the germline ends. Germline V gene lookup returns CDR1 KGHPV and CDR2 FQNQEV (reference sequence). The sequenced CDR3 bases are TGTGCCAGCAGTCGGGGGGTTTCCAACGAAAGATTATTT. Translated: CASSRGVSNERLF. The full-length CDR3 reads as CASSRGVSNERLFF.

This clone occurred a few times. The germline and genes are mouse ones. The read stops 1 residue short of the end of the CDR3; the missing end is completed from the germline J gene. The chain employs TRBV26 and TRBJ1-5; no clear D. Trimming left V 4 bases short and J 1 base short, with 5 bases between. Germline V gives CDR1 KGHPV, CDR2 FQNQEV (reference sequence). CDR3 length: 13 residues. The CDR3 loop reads CASSRQNNQAPLF. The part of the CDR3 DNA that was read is TGTGCCAGCAGTCGGCAGAACAACCAGGCTCCGCTT.

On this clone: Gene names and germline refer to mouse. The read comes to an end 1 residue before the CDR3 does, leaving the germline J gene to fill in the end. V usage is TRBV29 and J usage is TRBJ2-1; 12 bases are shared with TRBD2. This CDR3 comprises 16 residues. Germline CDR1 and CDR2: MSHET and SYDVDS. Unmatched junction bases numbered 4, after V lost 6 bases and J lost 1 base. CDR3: CASSRDWGANYAEQFF. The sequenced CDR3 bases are TGTGCTAGCAGCAGGGACTGGGGGGCCAACTATGCTGAGCAGTTC.

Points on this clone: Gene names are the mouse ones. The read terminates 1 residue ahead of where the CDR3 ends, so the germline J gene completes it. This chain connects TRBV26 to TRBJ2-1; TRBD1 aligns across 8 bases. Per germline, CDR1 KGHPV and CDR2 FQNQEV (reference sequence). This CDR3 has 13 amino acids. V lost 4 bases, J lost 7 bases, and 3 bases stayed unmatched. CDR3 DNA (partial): TGTGCCAGCAGTCGGGACAGGCGGGCTGAGCAGTTC. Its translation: CASSRDRRAEQF. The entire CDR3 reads CASSRDRRAEQFF.

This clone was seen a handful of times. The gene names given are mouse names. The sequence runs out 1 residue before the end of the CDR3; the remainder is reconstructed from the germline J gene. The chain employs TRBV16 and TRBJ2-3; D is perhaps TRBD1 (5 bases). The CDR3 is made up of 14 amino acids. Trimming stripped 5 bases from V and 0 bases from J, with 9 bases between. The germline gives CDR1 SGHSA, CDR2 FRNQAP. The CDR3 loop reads CASSKQDSAETLYF. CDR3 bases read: TGTGCAAGCAGCAAACAGGATAGTGCAGAAACGCTGTAT.

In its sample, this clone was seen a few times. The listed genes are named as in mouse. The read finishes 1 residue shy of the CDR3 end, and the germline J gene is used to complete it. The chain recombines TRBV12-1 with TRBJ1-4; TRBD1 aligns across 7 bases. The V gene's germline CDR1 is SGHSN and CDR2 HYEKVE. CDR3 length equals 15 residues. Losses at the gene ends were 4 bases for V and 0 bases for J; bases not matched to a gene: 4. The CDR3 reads CASSPGTVSNERLFF. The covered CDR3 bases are TGTGCCAGCTCCCCCGGGACAGTTTCCAACGAAAGATTATTT.

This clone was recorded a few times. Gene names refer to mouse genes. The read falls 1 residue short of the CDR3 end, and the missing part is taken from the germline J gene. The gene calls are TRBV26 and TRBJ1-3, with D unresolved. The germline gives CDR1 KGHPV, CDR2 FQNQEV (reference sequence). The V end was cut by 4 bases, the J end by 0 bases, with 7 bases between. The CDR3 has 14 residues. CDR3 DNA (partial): TGTGCCAGCAGTCGAGGGATTTCTGGAAATACGCTCTAT. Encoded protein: CASSRGISGNTLY. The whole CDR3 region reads CASSRGISGNTLYF.

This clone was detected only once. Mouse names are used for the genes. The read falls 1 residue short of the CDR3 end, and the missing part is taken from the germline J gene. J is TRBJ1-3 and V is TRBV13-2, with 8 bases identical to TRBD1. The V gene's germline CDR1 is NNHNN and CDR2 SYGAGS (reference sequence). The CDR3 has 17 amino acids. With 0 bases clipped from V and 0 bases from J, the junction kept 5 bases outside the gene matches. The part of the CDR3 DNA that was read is TGTGCCAGCGGTGATGAGGACAGGGAGGATTCTGGAAATACGCTCTAT. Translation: CASGDEDREDSGNTLY. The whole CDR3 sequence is CASGDEDREDSGNTLYF.

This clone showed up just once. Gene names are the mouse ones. CDR3 residues: CGARNRGPQDTQYF. The part of the CDR3 DNA that was read is TGTGGTGCTAGGAACAGGGGGCCCCAAGACACCCAGTAC. The chain carries TRBV20 and TRBJ2-5; TRBD1 matches 9 bases. The read falls 1 residue short of the CDR3 end, and the missing part is taken from the germline J gene. CDR3 length: 14 amino acids. J lost 2 bases, V lost 2 bases, and 2 bases had no gene match. Germline CDR1 is GFQATS and CDR2 is STVNSAI.

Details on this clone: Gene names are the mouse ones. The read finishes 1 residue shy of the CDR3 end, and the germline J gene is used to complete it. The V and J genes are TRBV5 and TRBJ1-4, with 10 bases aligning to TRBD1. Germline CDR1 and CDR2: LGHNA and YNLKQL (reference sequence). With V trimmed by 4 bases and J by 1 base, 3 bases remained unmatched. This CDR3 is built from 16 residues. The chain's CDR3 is CASSPDRGRSNERLFF. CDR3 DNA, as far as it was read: TGTGCCAGCAGCCCCGACAGGGGGCGTTCCAACGAAAGATTATTT.

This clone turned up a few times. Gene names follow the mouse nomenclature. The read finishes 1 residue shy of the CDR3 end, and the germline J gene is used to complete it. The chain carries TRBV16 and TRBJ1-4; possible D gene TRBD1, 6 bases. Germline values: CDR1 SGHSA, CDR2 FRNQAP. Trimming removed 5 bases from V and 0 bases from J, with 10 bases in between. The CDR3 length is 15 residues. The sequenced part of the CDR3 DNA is TGTGCAAGCAGCCCCGGGACAATTTCCAACGAAAGATTATTT. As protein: CASSPGTISNERLF. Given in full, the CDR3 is CASSPGTISNERLFF.

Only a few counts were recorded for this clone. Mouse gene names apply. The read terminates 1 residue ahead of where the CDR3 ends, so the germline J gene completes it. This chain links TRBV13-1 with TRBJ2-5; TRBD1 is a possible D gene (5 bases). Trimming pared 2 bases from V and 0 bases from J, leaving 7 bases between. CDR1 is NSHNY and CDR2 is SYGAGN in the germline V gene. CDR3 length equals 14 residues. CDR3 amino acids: CASSERTNQDTQYF. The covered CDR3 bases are TGTGCCAGCAGTGAGCGGACAAACCAAGACACCCAGTAC.

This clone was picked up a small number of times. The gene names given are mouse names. CDR3 bases read: TGCTCCAGCAGTCGACAGGGTGGAGCTGAGCAGTTC. Translation gives CSSSRQGGAEQF. The entire CDR3 protein reads CSSSRQGGAEQFF. The rearrangement links TRBV23 to TRBJ2-1; TRBD1, the D gene given by the table, was not confirmed from the DNA. The read halts 1 residue ahead of the CDR3 end, with the missing end drawn from the germline J gene. This CDR3 has 13 amino acids. Germline V gene data show CDR1 as KGHTA and CDR2 as FQNQQP.

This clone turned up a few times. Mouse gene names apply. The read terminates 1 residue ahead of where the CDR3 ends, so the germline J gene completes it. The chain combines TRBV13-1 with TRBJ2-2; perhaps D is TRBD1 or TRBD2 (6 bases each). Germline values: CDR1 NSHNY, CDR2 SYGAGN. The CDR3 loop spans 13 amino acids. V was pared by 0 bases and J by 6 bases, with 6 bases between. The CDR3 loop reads CASSDGGPGQLYF. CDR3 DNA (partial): TGTGCCAGCAGTGATGGGGGGCCCGGGCAGCTCTAC.

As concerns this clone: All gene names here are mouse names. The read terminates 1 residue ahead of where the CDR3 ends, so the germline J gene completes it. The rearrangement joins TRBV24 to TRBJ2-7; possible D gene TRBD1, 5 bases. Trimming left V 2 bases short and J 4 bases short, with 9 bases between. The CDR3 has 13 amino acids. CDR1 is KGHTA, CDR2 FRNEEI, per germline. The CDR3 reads CASSLGQTYEQYF. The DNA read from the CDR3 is TGTGCCAGCAGTCTGGGACAAACTTATGAACAGTAC.